This TCR beta chain was recorded in a study of early T cells in non-severe SARS-CoV-2 infection. In the study overall: Chains were not paired, and sequencing was done on bulk RNA from unsorted whole blood. General study points: Anti-spike CD8 responses were favored by VDJdb matching, which missed private and CD4 specificities.

Remarks on this clonotype: As yet, its antigen is unknown.

V was pared by 6 bases and J by 5 bases, with 13 bases between. CDR1 is DFQATT and CDR2 is SNEGSKA in the germline V gene (reference sequence). This CDR3 has 13 residues. cDNA molecules, individually, were tagged with unique molecular identifiers. MiXCR was run by TCRdb on the 5' RACE reads, yielding one entry per CDR3 protein. The table lists around 81,000 distinct CDR3 sequences, about 14% of them singletons, with approximately 9.9% in the top ten. The clonotype originates from an adult who was a healthcare worker with PCR-confirmed SARS-CoV-2 infection or an uninfected control (not recorded which). This chain uses TRBV20-1 with TRBJ1-4, with unresolved D. Source material: whole blood. The CDR3 DNA reads TGCAGTGCCACGGATCATTCAAATGAAAAACTGTTTTTT. This translates into CSATDHSNEKLFF.